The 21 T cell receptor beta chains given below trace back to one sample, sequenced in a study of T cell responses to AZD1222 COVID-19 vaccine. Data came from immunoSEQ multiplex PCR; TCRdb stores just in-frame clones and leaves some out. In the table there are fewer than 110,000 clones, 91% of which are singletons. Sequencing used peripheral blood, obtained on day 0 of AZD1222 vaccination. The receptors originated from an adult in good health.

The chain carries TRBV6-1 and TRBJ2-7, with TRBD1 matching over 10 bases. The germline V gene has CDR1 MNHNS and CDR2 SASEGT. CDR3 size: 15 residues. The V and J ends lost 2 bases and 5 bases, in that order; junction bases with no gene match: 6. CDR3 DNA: TGTGCCAGCAGTGAACTATGGACAGGGGGGAACGAGCAGTACTTC. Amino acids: CASSELWTGGNEQYF.

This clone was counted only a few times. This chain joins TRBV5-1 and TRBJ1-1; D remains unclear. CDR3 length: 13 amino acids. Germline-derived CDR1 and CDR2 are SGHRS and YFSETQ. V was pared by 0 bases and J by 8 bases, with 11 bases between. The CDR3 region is CASSLASGREAFF. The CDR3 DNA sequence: TGCGCCAGCAGCTTGGCCTCGGGGAGGGAAGCTTTCTTT.

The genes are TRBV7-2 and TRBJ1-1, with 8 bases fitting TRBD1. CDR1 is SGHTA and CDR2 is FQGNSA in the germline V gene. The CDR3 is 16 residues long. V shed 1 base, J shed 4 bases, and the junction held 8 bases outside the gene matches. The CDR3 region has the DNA TGTGCCAGCAGCTTAGGAATCAGGGGGCTTGGCACTGAAGCTTTCTTT. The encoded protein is CASSLGIRGLGTEAFF. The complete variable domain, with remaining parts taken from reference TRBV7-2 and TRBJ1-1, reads GAGVSQSPSNKVTEKGKDVELRCDPISGHTALYWYRQSLGQGLEFLIYFQGNSAPDKSGLPSDRFSAERTGGSVSTLTIQRTQQEDSAVYLCASSLGIRGLGTEAFFGQGTRLTVV.

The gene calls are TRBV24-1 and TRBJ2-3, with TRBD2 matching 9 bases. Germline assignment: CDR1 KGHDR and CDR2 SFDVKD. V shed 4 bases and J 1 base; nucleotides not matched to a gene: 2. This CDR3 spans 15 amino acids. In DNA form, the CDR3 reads TGTGCCACCAGTGAATGGACTAGCGGCACAGATACGCAGTATTTT. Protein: CATSEWTSGTDTQYF.

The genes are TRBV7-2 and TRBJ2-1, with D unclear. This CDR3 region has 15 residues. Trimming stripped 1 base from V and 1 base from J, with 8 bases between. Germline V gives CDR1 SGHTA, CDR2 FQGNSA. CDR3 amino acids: CASSLELGSYNEQFF. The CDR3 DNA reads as TGTGCCAGCAGCTTAGAGTTGGGATCCTACAATGAGCAGTTCTTC.

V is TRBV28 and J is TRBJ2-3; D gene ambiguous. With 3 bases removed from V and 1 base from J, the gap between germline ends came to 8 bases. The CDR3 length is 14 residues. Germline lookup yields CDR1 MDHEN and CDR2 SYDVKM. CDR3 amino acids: CASSFQAGTDTQYF. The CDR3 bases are TGTGCCAGCAGTTTTCAGGCCGGCACAGATACGCAGTATTTT.

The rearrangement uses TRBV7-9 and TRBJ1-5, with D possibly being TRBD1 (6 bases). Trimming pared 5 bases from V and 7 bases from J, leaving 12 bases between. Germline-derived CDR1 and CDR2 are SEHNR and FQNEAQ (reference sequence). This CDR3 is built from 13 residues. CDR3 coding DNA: TGTGCCAGCAGCCCACAGGGTTTGCAGCCCCAGCATTTT. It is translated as CASSPQGLQPQHF. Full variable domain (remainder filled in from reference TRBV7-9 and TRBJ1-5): DTGVSQNPRHKITKRGQNVTFRCDPISEHNRLYWYRQTLGQGPEFLTYFQNEAQLEKSRLLSDRFSAERPKGSFSTLEIQRTEQGDSAMYLCASSPQGLQPQHFGDGTRLSIL.

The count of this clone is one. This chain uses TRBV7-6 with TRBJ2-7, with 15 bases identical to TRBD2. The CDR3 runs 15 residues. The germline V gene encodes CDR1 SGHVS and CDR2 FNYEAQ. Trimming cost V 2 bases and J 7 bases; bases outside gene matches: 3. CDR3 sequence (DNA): TGTGCCAGCAGCTTATCGGGACTAGCGGGAGGTGAGCAGTACTTC. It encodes CASSLSGLAGGEQYF.

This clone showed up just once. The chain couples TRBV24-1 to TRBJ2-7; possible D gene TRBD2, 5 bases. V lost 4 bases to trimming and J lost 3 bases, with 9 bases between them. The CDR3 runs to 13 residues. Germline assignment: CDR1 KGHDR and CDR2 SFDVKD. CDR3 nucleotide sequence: TGTGCCACCAGTGAGTCCGGGATCTACGAGCAGTACTTC. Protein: CATSESGIYEQYF.

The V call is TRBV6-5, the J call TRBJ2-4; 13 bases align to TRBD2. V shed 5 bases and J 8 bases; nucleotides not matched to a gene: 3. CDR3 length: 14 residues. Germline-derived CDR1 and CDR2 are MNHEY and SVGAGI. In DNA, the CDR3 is TGTGCCAGCAGTCGGACTAGCGGGAGAGACATTCAGTACTTC. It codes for CASSRTSGRDIQYF.

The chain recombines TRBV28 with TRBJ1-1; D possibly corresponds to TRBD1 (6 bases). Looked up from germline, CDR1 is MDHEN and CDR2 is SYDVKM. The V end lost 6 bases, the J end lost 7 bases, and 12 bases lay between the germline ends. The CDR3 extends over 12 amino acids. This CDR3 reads CASRVGQIEAFF. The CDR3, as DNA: TGTGCCAGCAGGGTTGGACAGATTGAAGCTTTCTTT. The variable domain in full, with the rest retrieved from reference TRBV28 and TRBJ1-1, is DVKVTQSSRYLVKRTGEKVFLECVQDMDHENMFWYRQDPGLGLRLIYFSYDVKMKEKGDIPEGYSVSREKKERFSLILESASTNQTSMYLCASRVGQIEAFFGQGTRLTVV.

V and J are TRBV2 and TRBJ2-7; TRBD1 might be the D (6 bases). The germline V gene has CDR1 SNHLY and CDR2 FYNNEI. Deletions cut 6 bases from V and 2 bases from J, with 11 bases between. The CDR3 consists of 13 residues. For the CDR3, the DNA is TGTGCCAGCAGCGTGGACAGTACCTACGAGCAGTACTTC. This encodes CASSVDSTYEQYF.

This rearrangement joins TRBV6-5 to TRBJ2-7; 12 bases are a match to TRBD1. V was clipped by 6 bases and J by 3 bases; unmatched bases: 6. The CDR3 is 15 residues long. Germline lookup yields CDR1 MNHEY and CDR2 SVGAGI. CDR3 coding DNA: TGTGCCAGCAGGGCAAGGGACAGGGGGCACTACGAGCAGTACTTC. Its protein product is CASRARDRGHYEQYF.

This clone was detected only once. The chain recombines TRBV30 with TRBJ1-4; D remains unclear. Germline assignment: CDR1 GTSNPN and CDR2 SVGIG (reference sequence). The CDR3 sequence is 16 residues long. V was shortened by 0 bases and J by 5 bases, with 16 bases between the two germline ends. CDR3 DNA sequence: TGTGCCTGGAGTGTAGTACGACAAACAAAAAATGAAAAACTGTTTTTT. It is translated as CAWSVVRQTKNEKLFF.

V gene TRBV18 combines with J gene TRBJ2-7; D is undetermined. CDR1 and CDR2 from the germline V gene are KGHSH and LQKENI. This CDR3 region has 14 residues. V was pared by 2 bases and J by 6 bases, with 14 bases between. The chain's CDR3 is CASSPFQMASEQYF. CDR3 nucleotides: TGTGCCAGCTCACCATTTCAGATGGCGAGCGAGCAGTACTTC.

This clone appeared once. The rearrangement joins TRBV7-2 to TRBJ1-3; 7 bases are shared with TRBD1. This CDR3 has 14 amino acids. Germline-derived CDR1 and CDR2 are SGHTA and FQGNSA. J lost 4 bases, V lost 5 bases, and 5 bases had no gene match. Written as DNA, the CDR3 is TGTGCCAGCAGCGAAACAGGGGTCGGAAACACCATATATTTT. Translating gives CASSETGVGNTIYF.

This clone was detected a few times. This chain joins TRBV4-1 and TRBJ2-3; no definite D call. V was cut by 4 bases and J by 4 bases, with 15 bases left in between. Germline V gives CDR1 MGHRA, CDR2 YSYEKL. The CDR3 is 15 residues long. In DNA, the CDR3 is TGCGCCAGCAGCCGCGGACCCCACCCCCCAGATACGCAGTATTTT. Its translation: CASSRGPHPPDTQYF.

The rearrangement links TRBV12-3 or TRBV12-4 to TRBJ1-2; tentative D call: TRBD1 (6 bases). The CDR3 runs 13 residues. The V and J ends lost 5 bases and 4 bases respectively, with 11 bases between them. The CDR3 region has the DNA TGTGCCAGCAGTCCAGGGGACGGCTATGGCTACACCTTC. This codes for CASSPGDGYGYTF.

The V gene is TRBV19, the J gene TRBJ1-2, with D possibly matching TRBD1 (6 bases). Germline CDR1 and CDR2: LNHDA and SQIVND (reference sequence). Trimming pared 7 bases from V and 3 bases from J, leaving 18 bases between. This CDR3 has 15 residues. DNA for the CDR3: TGTGCCAGTATGCCCGATACAGGGAAACACTATGGCTACACCTTC. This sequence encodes CASMPDTGKHYGYTF. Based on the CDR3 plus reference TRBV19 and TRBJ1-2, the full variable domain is DGGITQSPKYLFRKEGQNVTLSCEQNLNHDAMYWYRQDPGQGLRLIYYSQIVNDFQKGDIAEGYSVSREKKESFPLTVTSAQKNPTAFYLCASMPDTGKHYGYTFGSGTRLTVV.

The CDR3 nucleotides are TGTGCCAGCAGCCAAGATTGGACTGCGGGCTACAATGAGCAGTTCTTC. It translates to CASSQDWTAGYNEQFF. This chain joins TRBV4-2 and TRBJ2-1; D is perhaps TRBD2 (5 bases). CDR1 is LGHNA, CDR2 YNFKEQ, per germline. CDR3 length: 16 amino acids. Trimming cost V 0 bases and J 3 bases, with 12 bases left between them.

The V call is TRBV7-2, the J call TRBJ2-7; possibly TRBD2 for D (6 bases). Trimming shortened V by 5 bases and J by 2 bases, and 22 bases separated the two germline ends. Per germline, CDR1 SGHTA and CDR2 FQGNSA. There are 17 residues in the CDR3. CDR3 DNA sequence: TGTGCCAGCAGCCCTCCGCGTGGAGGGCGAAGCACCTACGAGCAGTACTTC. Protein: CASSPPRGGRSTYEQYF.